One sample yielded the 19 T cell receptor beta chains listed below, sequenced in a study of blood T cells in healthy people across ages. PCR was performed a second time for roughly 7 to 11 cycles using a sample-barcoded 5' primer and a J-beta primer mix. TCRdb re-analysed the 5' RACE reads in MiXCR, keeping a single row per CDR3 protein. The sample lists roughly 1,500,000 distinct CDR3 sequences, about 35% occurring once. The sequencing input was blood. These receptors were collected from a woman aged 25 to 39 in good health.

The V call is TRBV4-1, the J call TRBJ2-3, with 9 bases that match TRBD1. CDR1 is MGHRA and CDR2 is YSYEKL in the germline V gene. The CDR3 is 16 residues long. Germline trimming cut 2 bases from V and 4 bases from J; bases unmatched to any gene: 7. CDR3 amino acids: CASSQPGQGIADTQYF. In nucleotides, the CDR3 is TGCGCCAGCAGCCAACCTGGACAGGGGATAGCAGATACGCAGTATTTT.

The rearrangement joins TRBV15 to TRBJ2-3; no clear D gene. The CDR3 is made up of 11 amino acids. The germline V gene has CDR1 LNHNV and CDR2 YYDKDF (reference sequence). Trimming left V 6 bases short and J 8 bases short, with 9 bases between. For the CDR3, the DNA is TGTGCCACCAGGACCCAGACTACGCAGTATTTT. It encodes CATRTQTTQYF.

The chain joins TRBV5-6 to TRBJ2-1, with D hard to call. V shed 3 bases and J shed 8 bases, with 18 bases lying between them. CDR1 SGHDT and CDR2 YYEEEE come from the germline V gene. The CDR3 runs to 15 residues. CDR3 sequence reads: CASSWSSHYGDEQFF. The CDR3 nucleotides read TGTGCCAGCAGCTGGAGCTCTCACTATGGGGATGAGCAGTTCTTC.

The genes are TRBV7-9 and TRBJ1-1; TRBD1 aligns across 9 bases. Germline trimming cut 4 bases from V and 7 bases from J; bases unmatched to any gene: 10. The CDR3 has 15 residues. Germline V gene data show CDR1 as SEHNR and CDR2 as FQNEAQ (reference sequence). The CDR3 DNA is TGTGCCAGCAGCTCCTACGGGACAGGGACTTATGAAGCTTTCTTT. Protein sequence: CASSSYGTGTYEAFF.

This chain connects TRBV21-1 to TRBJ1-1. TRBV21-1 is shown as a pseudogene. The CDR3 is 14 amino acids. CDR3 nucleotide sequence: TGTGCCAGCAGCAAACCCATCGGAGCCACTGAAGCTTTCTTT. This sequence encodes CASSKPIGATEAFF.

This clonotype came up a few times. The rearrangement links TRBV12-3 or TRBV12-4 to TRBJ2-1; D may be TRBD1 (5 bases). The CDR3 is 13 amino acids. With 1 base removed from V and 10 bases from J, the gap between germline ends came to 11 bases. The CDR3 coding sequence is TGTGCCAGCAGTTTAGTTAGGGGCGAGGAGCAGTTCTTC. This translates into CASSLVRGEEQFF.

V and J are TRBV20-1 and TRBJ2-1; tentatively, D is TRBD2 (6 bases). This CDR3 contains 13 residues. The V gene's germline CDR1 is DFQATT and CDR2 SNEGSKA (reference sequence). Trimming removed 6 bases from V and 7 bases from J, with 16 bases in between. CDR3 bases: TGCAGTGCGACTCGGGAGATTGGTAATGAGCAGTTCTTC. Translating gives CSATREIGNEQFF.

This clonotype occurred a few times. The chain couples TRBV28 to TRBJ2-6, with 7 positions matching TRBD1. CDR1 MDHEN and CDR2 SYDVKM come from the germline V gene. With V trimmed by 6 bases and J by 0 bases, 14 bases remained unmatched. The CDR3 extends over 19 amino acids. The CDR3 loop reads CASSPDRSSTISGANVLTF. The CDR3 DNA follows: TGTGCCAGCAGCCCGGACAGGAGCTCTACTATCTCTGGGGCCAACGTCCTGACTTTC.

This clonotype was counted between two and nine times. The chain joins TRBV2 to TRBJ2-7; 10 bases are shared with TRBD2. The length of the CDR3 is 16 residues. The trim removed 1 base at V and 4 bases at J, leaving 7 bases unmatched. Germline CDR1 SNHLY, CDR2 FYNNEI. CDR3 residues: CASSEGFSGRSYEQYF. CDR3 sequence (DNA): TGTGCCAGCAGTGAAGGCTTTAGCGGGAGGTCGTACGAGCAGTACTTC.

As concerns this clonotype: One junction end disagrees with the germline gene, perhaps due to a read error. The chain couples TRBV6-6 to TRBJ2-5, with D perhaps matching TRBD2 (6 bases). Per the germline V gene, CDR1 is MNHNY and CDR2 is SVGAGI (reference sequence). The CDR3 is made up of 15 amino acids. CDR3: CASSYSRGGGETQHF. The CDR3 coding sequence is TGTGCCAGCAGTTACTCCCGGGGTGGAGGGGAGACCCAGCACTTC.

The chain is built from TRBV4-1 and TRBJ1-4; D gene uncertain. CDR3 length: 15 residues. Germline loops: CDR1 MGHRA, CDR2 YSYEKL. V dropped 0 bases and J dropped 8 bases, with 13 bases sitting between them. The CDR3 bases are TGCGCCAGCAGCCAAGATCGCCCCCTTTACGAAAAACTGTTTTTT. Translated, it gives CASSQDRPLYEKLFF.

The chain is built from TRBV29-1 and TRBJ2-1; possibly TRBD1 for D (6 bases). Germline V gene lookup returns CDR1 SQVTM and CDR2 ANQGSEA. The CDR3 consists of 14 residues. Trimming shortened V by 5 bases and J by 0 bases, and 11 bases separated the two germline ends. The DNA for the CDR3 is TGCAGCGTTAACAGGGCGGACTCCTACAATGAGCAGTTCTTC. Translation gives CSVNRADSYNEQFF.

CDR3: CASTPSRRVYGYTF. The CDR3 nucleotides are TGTGCCAGCACACCTTCCCGCAGGGTCTATGGCTACACCTTC. The V call is TRBV11-2, the J call TRBJ1-2; D is perhaps TRBD1 (5 bases). CDR3 length: 14 amino acids. Germline CDR1 reads SGHAT; CDR2 reads FQNNGV. V lost 7 bases and J 4 bases, leaving 16 bases between the germline ends. The entire variable domain, with the rest obtained from reference TRBV11-2 and TRBJ1-2, is as follows: EAGVAQSPRYKIIEKRQSVAFWCNPISGHATLYWYQQILGQGPKLLIQFQNNGVVDDSQLPKDRFSAERLKGVDSTLKIQPAKLEDSAVYLCASTPSRRVYGYTFGSGTRLTVV.

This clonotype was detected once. CDR3 coding DNA: TGTGCCAGCAGCTTCAGAGCCGGGACTAGCGGCTATAGCCCCTACAATGAGCAGTTCTTC. Encoded protein: CASSFRAGTSGYSPYNEQFF. The rearrangement links TRBV11-2 to TRBJ2-1, with TRBD2 matching over 11 bases. Germline assignment: CDR1 SGHAT and CDR2 FQNNGV. The CDR3 runs to 20 residues. J lost 2 bases, V lost 3 bases, and 15 bases had no gene match.

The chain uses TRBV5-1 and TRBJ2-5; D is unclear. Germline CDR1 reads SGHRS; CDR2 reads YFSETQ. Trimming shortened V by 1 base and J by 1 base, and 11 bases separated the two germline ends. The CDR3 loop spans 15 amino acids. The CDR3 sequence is CASSLFQPSQETQYF. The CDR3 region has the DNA TGCGCCAGCAGCTTGTTTCAGCCCTCCCAAGAGACCCAGTACTTC.

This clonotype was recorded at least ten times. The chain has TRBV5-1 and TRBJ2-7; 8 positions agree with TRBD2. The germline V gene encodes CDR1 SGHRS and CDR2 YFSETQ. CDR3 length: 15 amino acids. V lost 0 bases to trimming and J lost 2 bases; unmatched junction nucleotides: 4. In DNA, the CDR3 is TGCGCCAGCAGCTTGGCCGGGACTAGAACCTACGAGCAGTACTTC. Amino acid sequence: CASSLAGTRTYEQYF.

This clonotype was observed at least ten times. The CDR3 sequence is CASSPGQTEKLFF. CDR3 nucleotide sequence: TGTGCCAGCAGCCCCGGACAGACTGAAAAACTGTTTTTT. The V gene is TRBV3-1, the J gene TRBJ1-4; D might be TRBD1 (6 bases). CDR1 and CDR2 from the germline V gene are LGHDT and YNNKEL (reference sequence). Trimming stripped 4 bases from V and 7 bases from J, with 10 bases between. CDR3 length equals 13 residues.

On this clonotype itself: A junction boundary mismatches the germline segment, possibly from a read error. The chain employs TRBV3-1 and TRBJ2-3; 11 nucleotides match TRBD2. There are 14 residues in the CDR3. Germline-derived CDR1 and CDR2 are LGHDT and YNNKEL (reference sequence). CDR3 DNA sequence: TGTGCCAGCAGACCCGGGACTAGCGGAGATTCGCAGTATTTT. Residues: CASRPGTSGDSQYF.

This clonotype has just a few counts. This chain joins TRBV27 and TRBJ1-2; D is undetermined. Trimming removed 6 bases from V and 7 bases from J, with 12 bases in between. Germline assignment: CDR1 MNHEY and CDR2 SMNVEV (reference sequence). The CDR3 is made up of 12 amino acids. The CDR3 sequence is CASSNSNRGYTF. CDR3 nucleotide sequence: TGTGCCAGCAGCAACTCTAATCGTGGCTACACCTTC.